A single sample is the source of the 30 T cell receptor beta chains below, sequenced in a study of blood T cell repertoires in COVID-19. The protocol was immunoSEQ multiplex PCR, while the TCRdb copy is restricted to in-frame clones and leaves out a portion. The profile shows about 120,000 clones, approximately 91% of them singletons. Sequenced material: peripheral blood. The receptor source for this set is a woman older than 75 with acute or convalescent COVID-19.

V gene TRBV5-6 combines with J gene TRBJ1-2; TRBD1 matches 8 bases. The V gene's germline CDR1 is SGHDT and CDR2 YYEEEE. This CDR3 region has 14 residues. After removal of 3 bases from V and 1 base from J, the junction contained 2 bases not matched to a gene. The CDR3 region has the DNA TGTGCCAGCAGCTCGACAGGGGTTAACTATGGCTACACCTTC. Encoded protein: CASSSTGVNYGYTF.

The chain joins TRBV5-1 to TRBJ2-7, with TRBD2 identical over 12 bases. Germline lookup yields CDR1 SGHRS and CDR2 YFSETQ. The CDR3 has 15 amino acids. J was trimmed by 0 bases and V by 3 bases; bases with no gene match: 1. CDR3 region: CASSWTSGISYEQYF. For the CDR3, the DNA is TGCGCCAGCAGCTGGACTAGCGGGATCTCCTACGAGCAGTACTTC.

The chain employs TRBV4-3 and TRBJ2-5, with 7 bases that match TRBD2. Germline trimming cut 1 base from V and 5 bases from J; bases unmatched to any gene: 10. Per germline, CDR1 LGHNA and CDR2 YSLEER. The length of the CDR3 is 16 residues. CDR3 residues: CASSQVSGRDGETQYF. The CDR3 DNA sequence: TGCGCCAGCAGCCAAGTTTCGGGGAGGGATGGGGAGACCCAGTACTTC.

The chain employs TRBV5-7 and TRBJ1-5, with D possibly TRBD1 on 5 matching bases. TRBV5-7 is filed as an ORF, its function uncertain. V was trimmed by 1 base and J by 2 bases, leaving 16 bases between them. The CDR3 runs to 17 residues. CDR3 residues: CASSLYGAWCRNQPQHF. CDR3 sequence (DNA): TGTGCCAGCAGCTTGTATGGGGCCTGGTGTCGCAATCAGCCCCAGCATTTT.

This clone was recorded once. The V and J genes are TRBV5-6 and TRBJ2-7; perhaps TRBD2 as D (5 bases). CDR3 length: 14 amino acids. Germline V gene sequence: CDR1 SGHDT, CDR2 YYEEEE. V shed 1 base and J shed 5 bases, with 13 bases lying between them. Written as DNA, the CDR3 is TGTGCCAGCAGCTTGATGGGAGCCTATAACGAGCAGTACTTC. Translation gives CASSLMGAYNEQYF.

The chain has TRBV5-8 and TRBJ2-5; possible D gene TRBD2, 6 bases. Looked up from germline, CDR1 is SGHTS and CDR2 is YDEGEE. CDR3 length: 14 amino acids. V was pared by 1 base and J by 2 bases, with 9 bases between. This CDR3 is CASSLKLAQETQYF. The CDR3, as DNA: TGTGCCAGCAGCTTGAAACTAGCACAAGAGACCCAGTACTTC. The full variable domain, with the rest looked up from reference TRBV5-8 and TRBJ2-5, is EAGVTQSPTHLIKTRGQQATLRCSPISGHTSVYWYQQALGLGLQFLLWYDEGEERNRGNFPPRFSGRQFPNYSSELNVNALELEDSALYLCASSLKLAQETQYFGPGTRLLVL.

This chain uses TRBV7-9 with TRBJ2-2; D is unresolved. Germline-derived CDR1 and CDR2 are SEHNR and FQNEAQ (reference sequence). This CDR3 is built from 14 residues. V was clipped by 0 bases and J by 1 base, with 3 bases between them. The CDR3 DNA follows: TGTGCCAGCAGCTTAGCGCGGAACACCGGGGAGCTGTTTTTT. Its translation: CASSLARNTGELFF.

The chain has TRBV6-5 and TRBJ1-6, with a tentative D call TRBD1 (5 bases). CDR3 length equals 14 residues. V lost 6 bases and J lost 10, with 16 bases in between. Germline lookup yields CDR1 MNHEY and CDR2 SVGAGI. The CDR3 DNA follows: TGTGCCAGCAGCCCAGGGAATTCAGGGTCACCCCTCCACTTT. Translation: CASSPGNSGSPLHF.

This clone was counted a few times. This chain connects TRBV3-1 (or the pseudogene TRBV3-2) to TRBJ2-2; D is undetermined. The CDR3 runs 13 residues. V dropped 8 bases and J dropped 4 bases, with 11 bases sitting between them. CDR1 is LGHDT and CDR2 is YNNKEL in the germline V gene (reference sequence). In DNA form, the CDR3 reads TGTGCCAGCTCGCAGCGTTCCACCGGGGAGCTGTTTTTT. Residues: CASSQRSTGELFF.

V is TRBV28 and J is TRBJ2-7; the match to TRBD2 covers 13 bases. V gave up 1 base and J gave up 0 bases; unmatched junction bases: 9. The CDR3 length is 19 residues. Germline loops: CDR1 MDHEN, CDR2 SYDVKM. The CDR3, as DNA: TGTGCCAGCAGTTTATCCGGACTAGCGGGAGTGGCTTACTCCTACGAGCAGTACTTC. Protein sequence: CASSLSGLAGVAYSYEQYF.

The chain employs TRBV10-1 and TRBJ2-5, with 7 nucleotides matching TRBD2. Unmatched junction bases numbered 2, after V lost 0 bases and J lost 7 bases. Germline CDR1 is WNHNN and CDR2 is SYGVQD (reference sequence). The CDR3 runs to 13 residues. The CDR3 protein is CASSESGRGTQYF. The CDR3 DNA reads TGCGCCAGCAGTGAGTCGGGGAGGGGGACCCAGTACTTC.

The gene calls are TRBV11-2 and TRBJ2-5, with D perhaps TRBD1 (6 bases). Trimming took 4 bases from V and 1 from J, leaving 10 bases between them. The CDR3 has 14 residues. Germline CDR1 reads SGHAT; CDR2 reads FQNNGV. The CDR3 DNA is TGTGCCAGCAGCTCCGGACAGATCCAAGAGACCCAGTACTTC. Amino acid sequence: CASSSGQIQETQYF.

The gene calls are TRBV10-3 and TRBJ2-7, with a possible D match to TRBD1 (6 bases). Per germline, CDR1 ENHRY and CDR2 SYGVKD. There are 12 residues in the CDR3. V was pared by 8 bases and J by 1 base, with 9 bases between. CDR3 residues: CAIARGSYEQYF. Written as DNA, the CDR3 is TGTGCCATCGCTAGGGGGTCCTACGAGCAGTACTTC.

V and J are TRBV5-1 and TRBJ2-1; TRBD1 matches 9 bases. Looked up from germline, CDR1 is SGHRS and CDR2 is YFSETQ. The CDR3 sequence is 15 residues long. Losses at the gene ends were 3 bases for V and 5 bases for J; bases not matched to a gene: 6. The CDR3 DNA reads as TGCGCCAGCAGCTGGGGGGACAGGGTCGACAATGAGCAGTTCTTC. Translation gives CASSWGDRVDNEQFF. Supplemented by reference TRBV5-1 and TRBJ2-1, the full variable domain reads KAGVTQTPRYLIKTRGQQVTLSCSPISGHRSVSWYQQTPGQGLQFLFEYFSETQRNKGNFPGRFSGRQFSNSRSEMNVSTLELGDSALYLCASSWGDRVDNEQFFGPGTRLTVL.

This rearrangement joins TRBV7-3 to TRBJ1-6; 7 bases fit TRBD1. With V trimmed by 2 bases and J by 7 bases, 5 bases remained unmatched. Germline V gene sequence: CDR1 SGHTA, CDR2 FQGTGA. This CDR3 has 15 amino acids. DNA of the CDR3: TGTGCCAGCAGCTTACAGCCGGACAGGAATTCACCCCTCCACTTT. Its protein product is CASSLQPDRNSPLHF.

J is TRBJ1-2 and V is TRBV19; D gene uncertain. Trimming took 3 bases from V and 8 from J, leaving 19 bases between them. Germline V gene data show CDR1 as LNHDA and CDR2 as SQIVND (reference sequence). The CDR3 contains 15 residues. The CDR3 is CASSMREGSRSGYTF. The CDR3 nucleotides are TGTGCCAGTAGTATGAGGGAAGGTTCGAGATCCGGCTACACCTTC.

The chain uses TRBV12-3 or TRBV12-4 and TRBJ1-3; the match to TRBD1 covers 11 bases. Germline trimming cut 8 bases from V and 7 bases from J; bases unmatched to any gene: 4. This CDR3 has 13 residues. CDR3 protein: CASGQGARNTIYF. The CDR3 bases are TGTGCCAGCGGACAGGGGGCGCGTAACACCATATATTTT.

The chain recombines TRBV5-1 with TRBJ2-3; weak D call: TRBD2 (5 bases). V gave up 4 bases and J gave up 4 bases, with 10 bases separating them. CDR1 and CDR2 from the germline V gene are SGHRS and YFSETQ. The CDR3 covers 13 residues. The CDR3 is CASSTGRADTQYF. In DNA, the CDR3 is TGCGCCAGCAGCACGGGAAGGGCAGATACGCAGTATTTT.

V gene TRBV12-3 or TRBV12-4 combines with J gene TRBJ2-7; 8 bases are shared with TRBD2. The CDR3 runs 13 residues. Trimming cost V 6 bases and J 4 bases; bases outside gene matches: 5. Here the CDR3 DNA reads TGTGCCAGCAGGAGCGGGAGTGGGTACGAGCAGTACTTC. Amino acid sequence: CASRSGSGYEQYF.

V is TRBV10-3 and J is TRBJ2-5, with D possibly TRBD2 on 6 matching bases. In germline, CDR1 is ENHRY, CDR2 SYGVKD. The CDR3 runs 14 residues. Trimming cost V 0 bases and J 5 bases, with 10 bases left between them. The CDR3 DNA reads TGTGCCATCAGTGAGTCGGGGGGTTATGAGACCCAGTACTTC. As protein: CAISESGGYETQYF.

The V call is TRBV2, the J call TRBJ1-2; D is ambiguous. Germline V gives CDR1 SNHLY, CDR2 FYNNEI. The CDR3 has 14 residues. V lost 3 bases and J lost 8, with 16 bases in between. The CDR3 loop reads CASSDTRTIGGYTF. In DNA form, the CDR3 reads TGTGCCAGCAGTGATACGAGGACTATAGGCGGCTACACCTTC. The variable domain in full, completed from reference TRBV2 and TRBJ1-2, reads EPEVTQTPSHQVTQMGQEVILRCVPISNHLYFYWYRQILGQKVEFLVSFYNNEISEKSEIFDDQFSVERPDGSNFTLKIRSTKLEDSAMYFCASSDTRTIGGYTFGSGTRLTVV.

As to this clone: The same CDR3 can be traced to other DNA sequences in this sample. The CDR3 DNA follows: TGTGCCAGCAGCTTAGAGGGCGGGGGGGCTGGTGAGCAGTTCTTC. Translating it yields CASSLEGGGAGEQFF. This chain uses TRBV11-2 with TRBJ2-1; TRBD2 agrees at 9 bases. This CDR3 comprises 15 residues. V shed 0 bases and J 9 bases; nucleotides not matched to a gene: 6. Germline V gene lookup returns CDR1 SGHAT and CDR2 FQNNGV.

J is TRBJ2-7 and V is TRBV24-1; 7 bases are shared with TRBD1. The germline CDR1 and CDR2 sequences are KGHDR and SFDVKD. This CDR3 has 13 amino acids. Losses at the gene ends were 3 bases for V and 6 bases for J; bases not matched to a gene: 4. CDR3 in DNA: TGTGCCACCAGTGATAGGACAGGCCCCGAGCAGTACTTC. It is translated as CATSDRTGPEQYF.

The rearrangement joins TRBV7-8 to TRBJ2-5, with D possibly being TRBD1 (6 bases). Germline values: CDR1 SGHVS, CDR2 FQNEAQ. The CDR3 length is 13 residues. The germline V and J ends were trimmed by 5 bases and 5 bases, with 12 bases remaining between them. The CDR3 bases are TGTGCCAGCAGCCACGGACAGTTGGAGACCCAGTACTTC. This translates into CASSHGQLETQYF.

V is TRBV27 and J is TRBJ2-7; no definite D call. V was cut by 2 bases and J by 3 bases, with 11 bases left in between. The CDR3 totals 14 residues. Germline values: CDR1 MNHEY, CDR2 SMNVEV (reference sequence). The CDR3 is CASSLGRQIYEQYF. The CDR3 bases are TGTGCCAGCAGTTTAGGCAGGCAAATCTACGAGCAGTACTTC.

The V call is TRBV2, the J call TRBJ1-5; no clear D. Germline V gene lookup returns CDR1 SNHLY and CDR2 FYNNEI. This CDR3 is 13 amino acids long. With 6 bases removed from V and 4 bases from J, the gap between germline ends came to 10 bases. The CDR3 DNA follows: TGTGCCAGCAGATCCTATTGGAATCAGCCCCAGCATTTT. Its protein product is CASRSYWNQPQHF.

The CDR3 DNA reads TGCGCCAGCAGCTCGGCGGGTACCATGAACACTGAAGCTTTCTTT. It specifies CASSSAGTMNTEAFF. The gene calls are TRBV5-1 and TRBJ1-1; D gene uncertain. The CDR3 sequence is 15 residues long. V lost 3 bases, J lost 0 bases, and 12 bases lay in between. Germline V gene sequence: CDR1 SGHRS, CDR2 YFSETQ.

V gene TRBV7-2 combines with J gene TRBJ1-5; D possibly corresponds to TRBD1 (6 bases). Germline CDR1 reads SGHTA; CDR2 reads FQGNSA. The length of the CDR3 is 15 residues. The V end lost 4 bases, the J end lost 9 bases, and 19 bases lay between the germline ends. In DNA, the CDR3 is TGTGCCAGCAGCTCACCGGGACAAGGTAGCGCGCCCCAGCATTTT. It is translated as CASSSPGQGSAPQHF.

CDR3 sequence: CASSLASGSWTDTQYF. DNA of the CDR3: TGTGCCAGCAGCTTAGCAAGCGGGAGTTGGACAGATACGCAGTATTTT. V is TRBV7-9 and J is TRBJ2-3; the match to TRBD2 covers 8 bases. The CDR3 sequence is 16 residues long. V shed 0 bases, J shed 3 bases, and the junction held 5 bases outside the gene matches. The V gene's germline CDR1 is SEHNR and CDR2 FQNEAQ (reference sequence).

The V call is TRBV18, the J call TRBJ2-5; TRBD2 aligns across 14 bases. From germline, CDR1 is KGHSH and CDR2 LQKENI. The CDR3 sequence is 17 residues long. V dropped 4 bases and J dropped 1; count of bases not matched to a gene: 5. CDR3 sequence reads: CASSLAGTSGGQETQYF. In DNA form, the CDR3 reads TGTGCCAGCTCACTCGCTGGGACTAGCGGGGGCCAAGAGACCCAGTACTTC.